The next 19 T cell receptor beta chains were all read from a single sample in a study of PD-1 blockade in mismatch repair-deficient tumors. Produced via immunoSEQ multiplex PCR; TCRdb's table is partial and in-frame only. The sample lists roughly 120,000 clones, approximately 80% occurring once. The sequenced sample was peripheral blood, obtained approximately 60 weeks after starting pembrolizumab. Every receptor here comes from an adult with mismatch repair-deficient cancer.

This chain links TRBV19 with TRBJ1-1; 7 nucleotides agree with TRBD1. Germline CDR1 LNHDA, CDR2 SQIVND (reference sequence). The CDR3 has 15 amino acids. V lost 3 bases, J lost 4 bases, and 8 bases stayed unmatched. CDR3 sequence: CASSITGVFSTEAFF. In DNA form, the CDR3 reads TGTGCCAGTAGTATTACAGGGGTGTTTAGCACTGAAGCTTTCTTT.

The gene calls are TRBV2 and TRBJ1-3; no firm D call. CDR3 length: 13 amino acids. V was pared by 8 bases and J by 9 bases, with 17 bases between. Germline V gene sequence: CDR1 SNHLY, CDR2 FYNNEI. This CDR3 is CASALNGVSTIYF. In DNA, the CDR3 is TGTGCCAGCGCGTTGAACGGCGTCAGCACCATATATTTT.

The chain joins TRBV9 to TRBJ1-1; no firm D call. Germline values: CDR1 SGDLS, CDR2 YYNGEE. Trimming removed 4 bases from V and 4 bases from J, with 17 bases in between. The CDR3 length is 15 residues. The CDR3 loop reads CASSHGGILGTEAFF. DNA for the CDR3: TGTGCCAGCAGCCACGGCGGTATTTTGGGCACTGAAGCTTTCTTT.

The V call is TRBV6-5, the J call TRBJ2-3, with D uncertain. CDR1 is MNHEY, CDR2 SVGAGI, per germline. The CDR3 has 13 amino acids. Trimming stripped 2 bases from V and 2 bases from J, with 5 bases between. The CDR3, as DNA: TGTGCCAGCAGTTACCAGATCACAGATACGCAGTATTTT. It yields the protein CASSYQITDTQYF.

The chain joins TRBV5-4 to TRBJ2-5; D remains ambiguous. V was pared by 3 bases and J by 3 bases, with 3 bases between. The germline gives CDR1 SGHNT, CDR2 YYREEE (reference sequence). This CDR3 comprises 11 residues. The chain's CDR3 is CASSYKETQYF. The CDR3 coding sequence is TGTGCCAGCAGCTATAAAGAGACCCAGTACTTC.

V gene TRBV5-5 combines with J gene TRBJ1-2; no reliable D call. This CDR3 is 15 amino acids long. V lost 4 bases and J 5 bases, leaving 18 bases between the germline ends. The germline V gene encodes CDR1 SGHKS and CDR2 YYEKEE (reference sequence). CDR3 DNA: TGTGCCAGCAGCCCCGAGGGTCCCGACCCTTATGGCTACACCTTC. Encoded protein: CASSPEGPDPYGYTF.

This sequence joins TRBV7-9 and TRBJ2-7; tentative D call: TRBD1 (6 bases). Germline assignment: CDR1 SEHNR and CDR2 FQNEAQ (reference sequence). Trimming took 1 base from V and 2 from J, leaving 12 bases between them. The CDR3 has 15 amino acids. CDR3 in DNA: TGTGCCAGCAGCTTAGACCCTCGACAGGCCTACGAGCAGTACTTC. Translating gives CASSLDPRQAYEQYF.

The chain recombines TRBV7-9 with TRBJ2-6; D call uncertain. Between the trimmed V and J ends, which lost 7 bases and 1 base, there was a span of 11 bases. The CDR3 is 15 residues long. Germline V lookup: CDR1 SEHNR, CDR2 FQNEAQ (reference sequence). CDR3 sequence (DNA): TGTGCCAGCACCGCGGACGGTTCTGGGGCCAACGTCCTGACTTTC. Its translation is CASTADGSGANVLTF.

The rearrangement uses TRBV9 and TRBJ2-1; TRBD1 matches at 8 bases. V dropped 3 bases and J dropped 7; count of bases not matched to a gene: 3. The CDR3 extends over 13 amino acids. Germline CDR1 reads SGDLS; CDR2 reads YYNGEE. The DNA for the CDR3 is TGTGCCAGCAGCGACAGGGGGAGGAATGAGCAGTTCTTC. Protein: CASSDRGRNEQFF.

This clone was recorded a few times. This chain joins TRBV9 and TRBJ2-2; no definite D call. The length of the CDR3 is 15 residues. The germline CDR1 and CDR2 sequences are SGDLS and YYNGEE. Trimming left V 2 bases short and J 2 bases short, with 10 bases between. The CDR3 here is CASSVPGHNTGELFF. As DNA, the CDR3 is TGTGCCAGCAGCGTCCCGGGCCATAACACCGGGGAGCTGTTTTTT.

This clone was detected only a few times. The CDR3 DNA sequence: TGTGCCATCAGTGAGTCAATGAATGAGCAGTTCTTC. Translating gives CAISESMNEQFF. The chain recombines TRBV10-3 with TRBJ2-1; no reliable D call. Trimming shortened V by 0 bases and J by 7 bases, and 4 bases separated the two germline ends. This CDR3 spans 12 amino acids. Germline lookup yields CDR1 ENHRY and CDR2 SYGVKD.

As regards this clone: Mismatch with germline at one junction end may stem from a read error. The CDR3 sequence is CASSPELNQPQHF. In DNA form, the CDR3 reads TGTGCTAGCAGCCCAGAACTCAATCAGCCCCAGCATTTT. The chain has TRBV7-7 and TRBJ1-5; D remains unclear. The CDR3 covers 13 residues. From germline, CDR1 is SSHAT and CDR2 FNYEAQ (reference sequence).

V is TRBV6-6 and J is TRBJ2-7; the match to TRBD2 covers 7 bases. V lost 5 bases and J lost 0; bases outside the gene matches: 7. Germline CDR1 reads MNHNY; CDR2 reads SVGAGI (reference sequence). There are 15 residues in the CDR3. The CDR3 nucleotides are TGTGCCAGCAGTGCGCTCGGGGGGAACTCCTACGAGCAGTACTTC. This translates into CASSALGGNSYEQYF.

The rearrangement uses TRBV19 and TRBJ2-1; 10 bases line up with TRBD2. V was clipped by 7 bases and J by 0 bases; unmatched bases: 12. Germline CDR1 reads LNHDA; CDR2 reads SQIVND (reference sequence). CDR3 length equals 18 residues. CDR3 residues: CASTTGLAGASSYNEQFF. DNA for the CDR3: TGTGCCAGTACGACCGGCCTAGCGGGAGCTTCCTCCTACAATGAGCAGTTCTTC.

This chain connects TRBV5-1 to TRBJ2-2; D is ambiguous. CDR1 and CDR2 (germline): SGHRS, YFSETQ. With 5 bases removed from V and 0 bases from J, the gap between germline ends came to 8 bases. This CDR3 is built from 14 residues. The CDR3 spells CASRVSTNTGELFF. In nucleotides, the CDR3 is TGCGCCAGCAGAGTGAGCACGAACACCGGGGAGCTGTTTTTT.

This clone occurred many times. The CDR3 DNA sequence: TGTGCCTGGGAGCGGGAGGGAGAGACCCAGTACTTC. This codes for CAWEREGETQYF. This chain joins TRBV30 and TRBJ2-5, with TRBD2 identical over 10 bases. The CDR3 spans 12 residues. The V and J ends lost 5 bases and 4 bases, in that order; junction bases with no gene match: 1. Germline V CDR1 and CDR2: GTSNPN, SVGIG (reference sequence). Supplemented by reference TRBV30 and TRBJ2-5, the full variable domain reads SQTIHQWPATLVQPVGSPLSLECTVEGTSNPNLYWYRQAAGRGLQLLFYSVGIGQISSEVPQNLSASRPQDRQFILSSKKLLLSDSGFYLCAWEREGETQYFGPGTRLLVL.

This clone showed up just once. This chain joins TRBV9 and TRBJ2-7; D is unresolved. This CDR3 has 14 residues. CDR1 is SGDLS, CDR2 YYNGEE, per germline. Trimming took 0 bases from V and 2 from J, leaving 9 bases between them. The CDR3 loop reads CASSVGTAAYEQYF. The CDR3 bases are TGTGCCAGCAGCGTAGGAACTGCCGCCTACGAGCAGTACTTC.

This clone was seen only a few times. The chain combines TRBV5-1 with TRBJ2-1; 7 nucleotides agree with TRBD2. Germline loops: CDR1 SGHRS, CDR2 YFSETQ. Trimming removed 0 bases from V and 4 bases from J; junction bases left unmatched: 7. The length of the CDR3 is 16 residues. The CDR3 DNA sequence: TGCGCCAGCAGCTTGGATGTGGGAGGGCCATACAATGAGCAGTTCTTC. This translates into CASSLDVGGPYNEQFF.

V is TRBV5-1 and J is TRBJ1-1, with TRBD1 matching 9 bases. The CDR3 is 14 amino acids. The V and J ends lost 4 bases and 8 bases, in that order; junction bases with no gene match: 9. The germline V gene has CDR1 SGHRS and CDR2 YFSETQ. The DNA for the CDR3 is TGCGCCAGCAGCCCCCGAGGACAGGGGCTCGAAGCTTTCTTT. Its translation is CASSPRGQGLEAFF.